This is a list of T cell receptor beta chains from one sample in a study of brain metastases from non-small cell lung cancer. Libraries were prepared by immunoSEQ multiplex PCR; TCRdb keeps only in-frame clonotypes and omits some of them. The sample contains 4,000 to 4,500 clones, approximately 83% of which appear only once. The sample comprised primary lung tumor tissue. These receptor sequences come from a donor at least 40 years old with non-small cell lung cancer. The CDR3 runs from the conserved cysteine through the conserved F or W. The D gene is left open where the match is weak. Where a row states a size, it is once, few, many or the class of an expanded clone; other rows omit it.

clone_size cdr3_length j_call d_call v_call cdr3_nt cdr3_aa
- 15 TRBJ2-5 - TRBV2 TGTGCCACCGATGGGCTGGGTGGGGGCGCGGAGACCCAGTACTTC CATDGLGGGAETQYF
- 15 TRBJ2-4 - TRBV28 TGTGCCAGCAGTTATACAGGGTTTTTGGGAAACATTCAGTACTTC CASSYTGFLGNIQYF
- 15 TRBJ1-3 - TRBV5-1 TGCGCCAGCAGCTCGGCCCCCGGCTCTGGAAACACCATATATTTT CASSSAPGSGNTIYF
- 14 TRBJ1-6 - TRBV15 TGTGCCACCGCTCAGGGAATCTATAATTCACCCCTCCACTTT CATAQGIYNSPLHF
- 16 TRBJ1-6 - TRBV9 TGTGCCAGCAGCGTTTCTCCTAAGACAGAAAATTCACCCCTCCACTTT CASSVSPKTENSPLHF
few 11 TRBJ1-1 - TRBV12-3/TRBV12-4 TGTGCCAGCAGTGCAGGCGCTGAAGCTTTCTTT CASSAGAEAFF
- 14 TRBJ1-1 - TRBV23-1 TGCGCCAGCAGTCAGCTCCAGGGGAACACTGAAGCTTTCTTT CASSQLQGNTEAFF
- 15 TRBJ1-6 - TRBV5-1 TGCGCCAGCAGCTGGACGGTTGGAGCGAATTCACCCCTCCACTTT CASSWTVGANSPLHF
- 11 TRBJ2-5 - TRBV6-2/TRBV6-3 TGTGCCAGCAGTTGGGTGAAGACCCAGTACTTC CASSWVKTQYF
- 15 TRBJ2-2 TRBD1 TRBV7-3 TGTGCCAGCAGCTTCCCTACAGGGGTTGCCGGGGAGCTGTTTTTT CASSFPTGVAGELFF
once 14 TRBJ2-1 - TRBV10-2 TGCGCCAGCAATAGACAGCAGATTCAAAATGAGCAGTTCTTC CASNRQQIQNEQFF
- 13 TRBJ1-1 TRBD1 TRBV7-2 TGTGCCAGCAGCTGGACAGGGAGGTCGGAGGCTTTCTTT CASSWTGRSEAFF
- 16 TRBJ1-5 - TRBV6-1 TGTGCCAGCAGTGAAGCCGGACCCGGACGGGCTCAGCCCCAGCATTTT CASSEAGPGRAQPQHF
- 16 TRBJ1-1 - TRBV4-3 TGCGCCAGCAGCCAAGATGCCCACGGGGGGAACACTGAAGCTTTCTTT CASSQDAHGGNTEAFF
- 13 TRBJ1-3 - TRBV3-1/TRBV3-2 TGTGCCAGCAGTCGGTCGGCGGGAAACACCATATATTTT CASSRSAGNTIYF
- 16 TRBJ2-5 - TRBV4-1 TGCGCCAGCAGCCAATCAAACCGGGAGAAAGGAGAAACCCAGTACTTC CASSQSNREKGETQYF
- 16 TRBJ1-6 - TRBV9 TGTGCCAGCAGCGAATACAGGGAGGCCTATAATTCACCCCTCCACTTT CASSEYREAYNSPLHF
- 12 TRBJ1-3 - TRBV6-6 TGTGCCAGCAGTCCAGAGGGAAACACCATATATTTT CASSPEGNTIYF
- 16 TRBJ1-5 - TRBV2 TGTGCCAGCAGTATACAAGGTGGGCGTAGCAATCAGCCCCAGCATTTT CASSIQGGRSNQPQHF
- 13 TRBJ1-1 - TRBV6-5 TGTGCCAGCAGACCCCCAGGGGTCACTGAAGCTTTCTTT CASRPPGVTEAFF
- 15 TRBJ1-1 - TRBV10-3 TGTGCCATCAGTGAATCGCAGGGAGTCGCCACTGAAGCTTTCTTT CAISESQGVATEAFF
- 13 TRBJ1-1 - TRBV6-4 TGTGCCAGCAGCCCGGGGTTCAACACTGAAGCTTTCTTT CASSPGFNTEAFF
- 12 TRBJ2-1 - TRBV4-3 TGCGTCAGCAGCCAAGATAACAATGAGCAGTTCTTC CVSSQDNNEQFF
- 14 TRBJ1-2 - TRBV28 TGTGCCAGCAGTTTTCAGGGGAGTTTTGGTGGCTACACCTTC CASSFQGSFGGYTF
- 16 TRBJ2-2 TRBD1 TRBV7-3 TGTGCCAGCAGCCCGGGACAGCCGGGGAACACCGGGGAGCTGTTTTTT CASSPGQPGNTGELFF
- 14 TRBJ1-1 - TRBV5-1 TGCGCCAGCAGCTTGGAGGAAGGGCGAGCTGAAGCTTTCTTT CASSLEEGRAEAFF
- 13 TRBJ1-1 - TRBV5-6 TGTGCCAGCAGCTTATTGGTGAACACTGAAGCTTTCTTT CASSLLVNTEAFF
once 13 TRBJ1-3 TRBD1 TRBV6-5 TGTGCCAGCATTCTAGACAGGGGAAACACTATATATTTT CASILDRGNTIYF
- 13 TRBJ2-3 - TRBV3-1/TRBV3-2 TGTGCCAGCAGCCGCCGCGGGCCAGATACGCAGTATTTT CASSRRGPDTQYF
- 12 TRBJ1-2 - TRBV30 TGTGCCTTCGAACAAGGCCCCTATGGCTACACCTTC CAFEQGPYGYTF
- 16 TRBJ2-2 - TRBV5-1 TGCGCCAGCAGCTTGGCCCCAGGGTCTGGGACCGGGGAGCTGTTTTTT CASSLAPGSGTGELFF
once 14 TRBJ2-3 - TRBV9 TGTGCCAGCAGCGAGCAGCGGTTCACAGATACGCAGTATTTT CASSEQRFTDTQYF
- 16 TRBJ2-5 TRBD2 TRBV9 TGTGCCAGCAGCCCTCGCTTAGCGGGGGGGAGGGAGACCCAGTACTTC CASSPRLAGGRETQYF
few 12 TRBJ1-2 TRBD1 TRBV29-1 TGCAGCGTCACGACAGGGGGCTATGGCTACACCTTC CSVTTGGYGYTF
- 18 TRBJ1-5 TRBD1 TRBV2 TGTGCCAGCAGTGAGCTCGTGGGACAGGCTTATAGCAATCAGCCCCAGCATTTT CASSELVGQAYSNQPQHF
- 10 TRBJ1-4 - TRBV20-1 TGCAGTACCTTTGGTGAAAAACTGTTTTTT CSTFGEKLFF
- 14 TRBJ2-1 TRBD2 TRBV19 TGTGCCAGTACCCTGACTAGCGGGGGCAATGAGCAGTTCTTC CASTLTSGGNEQFF
- 13 TRBJ2-1 - TRBV30 TGTGCCTGGACTGGGTCGGGTCTCAATGAGCAGTTCTTC CAWTGSGLNEQFF
- 15 TRBJ1-5 - TRBV2 TGTGCCAGCAGCCCAAAGGGTACAGGCAATCAGCCCCAGCATTTT CASSPKGTGNQPQHF
once 15 TRBJ1-3 - TRBV7-2 TGTGCCAGCAGCTTAGAGACAGCCTCTGGAAACACCATATATTTT CASSLETASGNTIYF
- 13 TRBJ2-6 - TRBV25-1 TGTGCCAGCTCAGTGTCTGGGGCCAACGTCCTGACTTTC CASSVSGANVLTF
- 12 TRBJ2-1 - TRBV2 TGTGCCAGCAGAAGGGACACTGGTGAGCAGTTCTTC CASRRDTGEQFF